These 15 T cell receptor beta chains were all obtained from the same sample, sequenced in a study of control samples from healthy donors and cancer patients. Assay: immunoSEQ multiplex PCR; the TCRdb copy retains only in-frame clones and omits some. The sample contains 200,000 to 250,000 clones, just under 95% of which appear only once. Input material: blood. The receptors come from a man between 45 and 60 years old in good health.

As DNA, the CDR3 is TGTGCCAGCAGCTTAGGCACAGGGTACTCTGAAGCTTTCTTT. Residues: CASSLGTGYSEAFF. The chain carries TRBV7-8 and TRBJ1-1, with a tentative D call TRBD1 (6 bases). Germline CDR1 reads SGHVS; CDR2 reads FQNEAQ. CDR3 length: 14 residues. The V gene lost 1 base and the J gene lost 6 bases, with 12 bases spanning the gap.

The CDR3 loop is CAISERGGQETQYF. DNA for the CDR3: TGTGCCATCAGTGAACGGGGGGGACAAGAGACCCAGTACTTC. The V call is TRBV10-3, the J call TRBJ2-5; 8 bases line up with TRBD2. The CDR3 covers 14 residues. CDR1 is ENHRY, CDR2 SYGVKD, per germline. Losses at the gene ends were 3 bases for V and 2 bases for J; bases not matched to a gene: 2.

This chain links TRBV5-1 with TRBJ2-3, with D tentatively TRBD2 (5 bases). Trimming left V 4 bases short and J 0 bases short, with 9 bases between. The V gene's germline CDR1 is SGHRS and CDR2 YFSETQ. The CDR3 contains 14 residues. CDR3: CASSPRLSTDTQYF. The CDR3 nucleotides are TGCGCCAGCAGCCCGAGACTAAGCACAGATACGCAGTATTTT.

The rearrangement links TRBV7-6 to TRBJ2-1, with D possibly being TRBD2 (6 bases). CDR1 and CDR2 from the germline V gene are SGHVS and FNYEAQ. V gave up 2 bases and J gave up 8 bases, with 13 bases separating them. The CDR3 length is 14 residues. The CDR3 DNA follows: TGTGCCAGCAGCTTACTGGCGGGGCCGGATGAGCAGTTCTTC. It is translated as CASSLLAGPDEQFF.

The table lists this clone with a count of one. This chain's CDR3 is CASSQIRQTGANVLTF. The CDR3 nucleotides read TGCGCCAGCAGCCAGATTAGACAGACTGGGGCCAACGTCCTGACTTTC. The chain links TRBV4-3 to TRBJ2-6, with D tentatively TRBD1 (5 bases). This CDR3 is built from 16 residues. Trimming stripped 3 bases from V and 2 bases from J, with 11 bases between. Germline CDR1 LGHNA, CDR2 YSLEER.

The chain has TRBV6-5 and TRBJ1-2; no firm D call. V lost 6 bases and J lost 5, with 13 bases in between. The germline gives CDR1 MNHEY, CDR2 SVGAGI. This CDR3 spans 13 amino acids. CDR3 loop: CASRPRTEYGYTF. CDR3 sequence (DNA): TGTGCCAGCAGACCAAGGACGGAATATGGCTACACCTTC.

The CDR3 DNA follows: TGTGCCAGCAGCCAAGGGGTGATCACAGATACGCAGTATTTT. As protein: CASSQGVITDTQYF. The V call is TRBV3-1 (or the pseudogene TRBV3-2), the J call TRBJ2-3; D is unclear. This CDR3 comprises 14 residues. CDR1 LGHDT and CDR2 YNNKEL come from the germline V gene (reference sequence). V was clipped by 1 base and J by 2 bases, with 7 bases between them.

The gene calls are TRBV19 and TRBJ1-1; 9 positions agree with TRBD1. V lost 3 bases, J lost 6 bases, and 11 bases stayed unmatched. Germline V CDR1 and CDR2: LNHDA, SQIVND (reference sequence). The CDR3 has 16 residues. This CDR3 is CASSMLKTGGHAEAFF. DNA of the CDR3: TGTGCCAGTAGTATGCTCAAAACAGGGGGCCACGCTGAAGCTTTCTTT.

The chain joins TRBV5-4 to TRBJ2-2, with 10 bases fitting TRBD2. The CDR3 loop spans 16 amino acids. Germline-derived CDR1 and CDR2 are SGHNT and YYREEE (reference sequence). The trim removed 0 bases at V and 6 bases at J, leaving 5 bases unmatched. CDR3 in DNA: TGTGCCAGCAGCTTGGGGCTAGCGGGGGCGGCCGGGGAGCTGTTTTTT. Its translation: CASSLGLAGAAGELFF.

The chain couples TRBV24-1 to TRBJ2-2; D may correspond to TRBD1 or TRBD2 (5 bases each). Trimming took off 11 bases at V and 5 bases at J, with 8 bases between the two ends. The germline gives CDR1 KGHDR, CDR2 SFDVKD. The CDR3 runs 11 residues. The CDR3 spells CAIGATGELFF. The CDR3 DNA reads TGTGCCATCGGGGCGACCGGGGAGCTGTTTTTT.

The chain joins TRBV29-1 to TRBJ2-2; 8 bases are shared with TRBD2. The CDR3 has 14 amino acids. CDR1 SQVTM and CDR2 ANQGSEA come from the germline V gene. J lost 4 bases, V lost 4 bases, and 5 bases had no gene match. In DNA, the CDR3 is TGCAGCGTTGGGCAGCTAGCGGGCACCGGGGAGCTGTTTTTT. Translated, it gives CSVGQLAGTGELFF.

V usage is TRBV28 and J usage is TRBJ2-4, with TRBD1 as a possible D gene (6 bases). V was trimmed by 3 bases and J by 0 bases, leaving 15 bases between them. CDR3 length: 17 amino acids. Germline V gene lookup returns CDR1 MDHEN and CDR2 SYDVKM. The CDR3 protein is CASSFGNWDIAKNIQYF. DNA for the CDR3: TGTGCCAGCAGTTTTGGGAACTGGGACATAGCCAAAAACATTCAGTACTTC.

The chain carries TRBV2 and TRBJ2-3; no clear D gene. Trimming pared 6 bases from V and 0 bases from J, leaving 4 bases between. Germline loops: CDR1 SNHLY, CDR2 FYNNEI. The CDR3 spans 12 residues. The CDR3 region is CASRTSTDTQYF. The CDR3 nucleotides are TGTGCCAGCAGGACTAGCACAGATACGCAGTATTTT.

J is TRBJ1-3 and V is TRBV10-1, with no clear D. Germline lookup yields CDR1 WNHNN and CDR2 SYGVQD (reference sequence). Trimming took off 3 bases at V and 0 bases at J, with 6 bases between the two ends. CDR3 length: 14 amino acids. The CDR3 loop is CASSELRSGNTIYF. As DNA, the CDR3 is TGCGCCAGCAGTGAACTACGCTCTGGAAACACCATATATTTT.

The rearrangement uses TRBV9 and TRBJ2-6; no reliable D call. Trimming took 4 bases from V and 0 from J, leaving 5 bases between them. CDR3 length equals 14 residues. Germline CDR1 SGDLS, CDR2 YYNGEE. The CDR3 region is CASSPDSGANVLTF. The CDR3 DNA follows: TGTGCCAGCAGCCCGGACTCTGGGGCCAACGTCCTGACTTTC.